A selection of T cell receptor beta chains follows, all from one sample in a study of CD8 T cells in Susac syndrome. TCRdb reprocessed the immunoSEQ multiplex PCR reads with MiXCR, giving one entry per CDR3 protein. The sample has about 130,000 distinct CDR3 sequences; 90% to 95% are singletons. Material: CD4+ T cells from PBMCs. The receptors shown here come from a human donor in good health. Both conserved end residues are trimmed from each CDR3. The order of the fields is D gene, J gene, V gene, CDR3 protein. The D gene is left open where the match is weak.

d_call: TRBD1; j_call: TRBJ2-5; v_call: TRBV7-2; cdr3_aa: ASSNPWDRGLGETQY
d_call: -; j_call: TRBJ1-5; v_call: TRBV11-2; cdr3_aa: ASSPGMAQPQH
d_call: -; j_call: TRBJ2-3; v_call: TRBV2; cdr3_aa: ASSEAWVLADTQY
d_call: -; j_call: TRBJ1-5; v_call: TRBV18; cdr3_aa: ASSPPGGLGNQPQH
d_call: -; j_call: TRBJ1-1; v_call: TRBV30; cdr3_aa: AWNLAGSATEAF
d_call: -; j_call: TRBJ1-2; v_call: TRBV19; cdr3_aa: ASRPLGAKQNYGYT
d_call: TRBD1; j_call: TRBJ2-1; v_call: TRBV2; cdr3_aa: ASNLDRGGYNEQF
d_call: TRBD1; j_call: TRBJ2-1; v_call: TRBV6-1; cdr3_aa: ASIFGQGPYNEQF
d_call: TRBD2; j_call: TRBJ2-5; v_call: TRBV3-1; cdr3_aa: ASSQAGGEETQY
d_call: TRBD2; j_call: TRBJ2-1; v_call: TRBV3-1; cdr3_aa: ASSQGGGLAYPEQF
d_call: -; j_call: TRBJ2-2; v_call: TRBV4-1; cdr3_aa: ASLEAGELF
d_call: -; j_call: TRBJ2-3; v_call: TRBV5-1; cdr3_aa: ASSLGDTTDTQY
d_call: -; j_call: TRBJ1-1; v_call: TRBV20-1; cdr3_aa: SARGPEAF
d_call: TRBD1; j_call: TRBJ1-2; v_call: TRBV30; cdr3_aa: AWSAGGLNGYT
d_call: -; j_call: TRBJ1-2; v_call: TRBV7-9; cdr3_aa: ASSPLNYGYT
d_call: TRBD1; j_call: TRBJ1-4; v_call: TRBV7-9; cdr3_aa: ASSAPRDRHEKLF
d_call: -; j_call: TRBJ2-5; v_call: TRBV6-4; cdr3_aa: ASSESEGSTQY
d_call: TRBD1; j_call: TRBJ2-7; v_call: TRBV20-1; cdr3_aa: SAASGTGNLEQY
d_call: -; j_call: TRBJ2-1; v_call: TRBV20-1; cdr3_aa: SARDSTHNEQF
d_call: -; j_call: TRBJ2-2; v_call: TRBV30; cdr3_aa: AWRKGGNTGELF
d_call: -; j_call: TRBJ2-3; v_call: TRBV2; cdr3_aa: ASSGGLTDTQY
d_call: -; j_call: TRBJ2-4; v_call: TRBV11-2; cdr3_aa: ASSLVSWGNIQY
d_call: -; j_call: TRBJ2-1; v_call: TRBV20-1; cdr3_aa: SARDRAPNEQF
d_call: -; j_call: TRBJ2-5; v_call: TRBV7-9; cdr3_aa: ASSLDIGSQETQY
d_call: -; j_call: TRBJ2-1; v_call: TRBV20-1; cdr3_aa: SARDLGPERTYNEQF
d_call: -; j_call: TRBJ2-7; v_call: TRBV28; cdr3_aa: ASRLLGEMREQY
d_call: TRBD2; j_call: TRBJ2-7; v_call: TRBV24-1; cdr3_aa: ATSDFGLAGCYVPS
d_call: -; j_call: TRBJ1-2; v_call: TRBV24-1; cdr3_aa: ATSDRQRGPYGYT
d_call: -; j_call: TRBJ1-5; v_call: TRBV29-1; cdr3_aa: SVERTACNQPQH